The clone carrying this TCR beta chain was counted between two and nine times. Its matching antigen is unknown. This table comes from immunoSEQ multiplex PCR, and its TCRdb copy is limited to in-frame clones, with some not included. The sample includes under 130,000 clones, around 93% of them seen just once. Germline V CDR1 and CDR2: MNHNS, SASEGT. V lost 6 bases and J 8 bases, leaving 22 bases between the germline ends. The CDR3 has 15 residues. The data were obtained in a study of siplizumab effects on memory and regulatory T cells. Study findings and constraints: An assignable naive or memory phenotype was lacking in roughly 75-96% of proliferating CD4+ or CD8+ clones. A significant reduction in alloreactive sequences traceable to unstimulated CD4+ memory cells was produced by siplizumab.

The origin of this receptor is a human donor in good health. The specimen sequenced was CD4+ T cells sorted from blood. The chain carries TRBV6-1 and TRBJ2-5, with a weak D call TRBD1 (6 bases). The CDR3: CASSPAWGLTSTQYF. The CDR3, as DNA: TGTGCCAGCAGCCCAGCCTGGGGGCTTACTAGTACCCAGTACTTC.